This T cell receptor (beta chain) was captured in a study of T cell repertoires and HLA-DP antigens. On the study more broadly: Alloantigens: one with one groove difference and one with around 10 differences versus self. Average DNA input: approximately 240 ng for CD137+CD4+ sorts, 1,000 to 1,500 ng pre-culture.

Study-wide results and limits: Previously undetected clones averaged approximately 34% and 48% against the two alleles respectively.

Amplification used primers for 54 TRBV and 13 TRBJ segments. Produced via immunoSEQ multiplex PCR; TCRdb's table is partial and in-frame only. In the table there are approximately 110,000 clones, approximately 92% of which are singletons. As for this clone: Antigen specificity is unknown.

The sample comprised CD4+ T cells from PBMCs. This sequence was found in a young woman in good health and CMV-seronegative.

The DNA of the CDR3 is TGCGCCATCCGAGTTGTCAGGTGGACAGGGAAATTATATGGACCCCTCCACTTT. Residues: CAIRVVRWTGKLYGPLHF. The chain couples TRBV10-1 to TRBJ1-6, with 8 positions matching TRBD1. CDR1 is WNHNN and CDR2 is SYGVQD in the germline V gene (reference sequence). V was clipped by 10 bases and J by 12 bases; unmatched bases: 26. The CDR3 runs 18 residues.